The clone carrying this T cell receptor (beta chain) was recorded a few times. Antigen unknown. This sample was included in a study of beta chain features in type 1 diabetes. The CDR3 is 14 residues long. The germline V and J ends were trimmed by 4 bases and 0 bases, with 10 bases remaining between them. CDR1 is MNHEY, CDR2 SMNVEV, per germline (reference sequence). Sequenced material consisted of expressed TCRB transcripts (all of the isolated RNA was reverse transcribed). Data came from immunoSEQ multiplex PCR; TCRdb stores just in-frame clones and leaves some out. The sample includes approximately 400,000 clones, roughly 16% of them seen just once. Study-level results: Compared with healthy donors, patients appeared to share more similar naive, central memory and regulatory TCRB repertoires. For type 1 diabetes patients, VDJ junctions showed fewer insertions and more deletions. In all four CD4+ subsets, TCRB CDR3 length was significantly, moderately reduced in type 1 diabetes.

Sequencing was done on a sample of naive CD4+ T cells from blood. The chain couples TRBV27 to TRBJ2-7, with D perhaps matching TRBD2 (6 bases). The receptor comes from a young woman in good health. The DNA of the CDR3 is TGTGCCAGCAGTTCGAAGCGGGTCTCCTACGAGCAGTACTTC. The encoded protein is CASSSKRVSYEQYF.